The source of this TCR beta chain is a study of T-cell reconstitution after alpha-beta-depleted transplantation in children. This clonotype has only a few counts. The germline V gene encodes CDR1 DFQATT and CDR2 SNEGSKA (reference sequence). V lost 0 bases and J lost 6; bases outside the gene matches: 4. This CDR3 spans 15 amino acids. Molecular barcoding with unique molecular identifiers was used for the TCRbeta library. TCRdb ran MiXCR on the PCR reads and lists one entry per CDR3 protein. The table lists some 400,000 distinct CDR3 sequences, 20% of them singletons. The rearrangement joins TRBV20-1 to TRBJ2-1, with 11 bases aligning to TRBD2. The source is a human donor who donated a stem cell graft to a child with acute myeloid leukemia. The sequencing here drew on PBMCs from the stem cell graft donor, taken from the stem cell graft. For the CDR3, the DNA is TGCAGTGCTAGAGAAGGTAGCGGGAGGGCCAATGAGCAGTTCTTC. Residues: CSAREGSGRANEQFF.